This passage covers 7 T cell receptor beta chains from one sample sequenced in a study of T cell responses to AZD1222 COVID-19 vaccine. Sequencing was performed with immunoSEQ multiplex PCR; in TCRdb, only in-frame clones are kept and a portion is missing. The table has about 86,000 clones, around nine tenths seen once; the top ten hold around 3%. The sample here was peripheral blood, taken on day 0 of AZD1222 vaccination. These receptors were collected from an adult in good health.

The chain uses TRBV12-1 and TRBJ2-1. TRBV12-1 is recorded as a pseudogene. CDR3 size: 11 residues. The CDR3 loop is CASSFDHEQFF. CDR3 in DNA: TGTGCCAGCAGCTTTGATCATGAGCAGTTCTTC.

The chain carries TRBV6-6 and TRBJ1-4; a possible D gene is TRBD1 (5 bases). The CDR3 totals 14 residues. Germline loops: CDR1 MNHNY, CDR2 SVGAGI (reference sequence). V was clipped by 2 bases and J by 8 bases, with 12 bases between them. CDR3 in DNA: TGTGCCAGCAGTTACGGGGCGGATCGCGAAAAACTGTTTTTT. Residues: CASSYGADREKLFF.

This chain links TRBV18 with TRBJ2-7; 10 nucleotides align to TRBD2. V lost 3 bases and J lost 9; bases outside the gene matches: 8. CDR3 length: 14 amino acids. The germline V gene has CDR1 KGHSH and CDR2 LQKENI. The CDR3: CASSPRSGRVGQYF. DNA of the CDR3: TGTGCCAGCTCACCCCGGAGCGGGAGGGTCGGGCAGTACTTC.

V gene TRBV7-9 combines with J gene TRBJ2-3; 12 bases match TRBD1. Germline lookup yields CDR1 SEHNR and CDR2 FQNEAQ (reference sequence). V lost 2 bases, J lost 5 bases, and 8 bases stayed unmatched. The CDR3 is 17 residues long. This CDR3 is CASSLFDGTGGEDTQYF. CDR3 DNA: TGTGCCAGCAGCTTATTTGACGGGACAGGGGGCGAAGATACGCAGTATTTT. The variable domain in full, completed from reference TRBV7-9 and TRBJ2-3, reads DTGVSQNPRHKITKRGQNVTFRCDPISEHNRLYWYRQTLGQGPEFLTYFQNEAQLEKSRLLSDRFSAERPKGSFSTLEIQRTEQGDSAMYLCASSLFDGTGGEDTQYFGPGTRLTVL.

CDR3 nucleotide sequence: TGTGCCAGCAGCTTAGGTTTCGGACAGGGGACCTACGAGCAGTACTTC. This translates into CASSLGFGQGTYEQYF. The chain carries TRBV7-2 and TRBJ2-7; 9 bases line up with TRBD1. The length of the CDR3 is 16 residues. Germline assignment: CDR1 SGHTA and CDR2 FQGNSA. Unmatched junction bases numbered 6, after V lost 1 base and J lost 2 bases.

The genes are TRBV28 and TRBJ1-1; D gene uncertain. The V gene's germline CDR1 is MDHEN and CDR2 SYDVKM. This CDR3 comprises 16 residues. Trimming shortened V by 4 bases and J by 0 bases, and 15 bases separated the two germline ends. The CDR3 DNA follows: TGTGCCAGCAGTTCGGACGCCCTTCTTTTGAACACTGAAGCTTTCTTT. It translates to CASSSDALLLNTEAFF.

The chain links TRBV6-5 to TRBJ2-7; TRBD2 matches at 8 bases. The CDR3 totals 16 residues. J gave up 2 bases and V 0 bases, and 6 bases lay outside the gene matches. Germline V gene sequence: CDR1 MNHEY, CDR2 SVGAGI. The CDR3 loop is CASSYSLAGSPYEQYF. In DNA form, the CDR3 reads TGTGCCAGCAGTTACTCGCTAGCGGGTTCTCCCTACGAGCAGTACTTC.